This T cell receptor beta chain was identified in a study of cytomegalovirus exposure and HLA in healthy donors. Use of 60 Vbeta and 13 Jbeta primers characterized the PCR. TCRdb's table, derived via immunoSEQ multiplex PCR, lists solely in-frame clones and lacks some. The table includes 160,000 or so clones, under 80% detected once. There are 14 residues in the CDR3. Trimming took off 6 bases at V and 1 base at J, with 14 bases between the two ends. Looked up from germline, CDR1 is SQVTM and CDR2 is ANQGSEA. The sequencing sample was made of PBMCs. This TCR was recovered from a man in his forties in good health and CMV-seronegative. V and J are TRBV29-1 and TRBJ2-3; D is unclear. The DNA for the CDR3 is TGCAGCGTGATGGAGAGTCCTGGCACAGATACGCAGTATTTT. This encodes CSVMESPGTDTQYF.